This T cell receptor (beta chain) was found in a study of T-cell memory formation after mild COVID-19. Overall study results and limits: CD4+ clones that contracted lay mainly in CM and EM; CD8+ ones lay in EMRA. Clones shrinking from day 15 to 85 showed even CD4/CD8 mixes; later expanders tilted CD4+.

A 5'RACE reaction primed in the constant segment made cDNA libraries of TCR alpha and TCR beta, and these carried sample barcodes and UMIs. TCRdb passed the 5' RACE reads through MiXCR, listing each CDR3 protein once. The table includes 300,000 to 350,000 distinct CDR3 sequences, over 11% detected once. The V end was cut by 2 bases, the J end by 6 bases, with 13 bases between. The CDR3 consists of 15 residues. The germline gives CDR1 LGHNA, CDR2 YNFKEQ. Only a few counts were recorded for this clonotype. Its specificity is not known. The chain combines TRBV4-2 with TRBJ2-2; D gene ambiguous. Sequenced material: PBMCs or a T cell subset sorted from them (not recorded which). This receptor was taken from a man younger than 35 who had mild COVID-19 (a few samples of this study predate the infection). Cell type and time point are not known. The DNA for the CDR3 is TGTGCCAGCAGCCAATTTGCTGGGTCCCCCGGGGAGCTGTTTTTT. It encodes CASSQFAGSPGELFF.